This TCR beta chain is from a study of graft-versus-host responses after intestinal transplantation. For the study at large: Tacrolimus plus steroids were given to all recipients for roughly three years, preceded by anti-thymocyte globulin induction. Study-level points and caveats: Allografts carried high graft-versus-host to host-versus-graft clonal ratios in patients having graft-donor T cell macrochimerism. GvH clonotypes were identified within recipient marrow, with a subset emerging first in ileum or blood.

On this clone itself: Antigen: not known.

TCRdb's table, derived via immunoSEQ multiplex PCR, lists solely in-frame clones and lacks some. The sample carries roughly 43,000 clones, less than 95% recorded once. This CDR3 region has 13 residues. Looked up from germline, CDR1 is SNHLY and CDR2 is FYNNEI. The chain couples TRBV2 to TRBJ2-5; the D gene is possibly TRBD1 (6 bases). With the DNA end fitting TRBJ2-7 better, the J assignment may be wrong. This clonotype was obtained from a human patient who received an intestinal transplant, so some T cells may come from the graft donor. This specimen consisted of PBMCs, obtained about 350 days after intestinal transplant. CDR3 in amino acids: CAGSDRLTYEQYF. DNA of the CDR3: TGTGCCGGCTCGGACAGACTAACCTACGAGCAGTACTTC.